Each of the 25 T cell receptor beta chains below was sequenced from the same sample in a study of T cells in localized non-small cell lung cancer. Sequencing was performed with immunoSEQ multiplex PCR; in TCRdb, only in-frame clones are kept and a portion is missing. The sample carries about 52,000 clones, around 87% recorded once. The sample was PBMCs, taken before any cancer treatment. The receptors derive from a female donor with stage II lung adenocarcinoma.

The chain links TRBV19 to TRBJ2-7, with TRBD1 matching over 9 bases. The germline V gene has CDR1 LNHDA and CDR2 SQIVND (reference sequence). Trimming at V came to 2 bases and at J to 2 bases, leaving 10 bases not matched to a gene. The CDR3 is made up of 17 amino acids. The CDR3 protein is CASSIILTGGTPYEQYF. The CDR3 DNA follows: TGTGCCAGTAGTATAATTTTAACAGGGGGCACCCCCTACGAGCAGTACTTC.

CDR3 region: CASSLEGRGNYGYTF. The CDR3, as DNA: TGTGCCAGCAGCTTAGAGGGCCGGGGGAACTATGGCTACACCTTC. The chain joins TRBV11-2 to TRBJ1-2, with D possibly TRBD1 on 5 matching bases. Trimming left V 0 bases short and J 2 bases short, with 10 bases between. The V gene's germline CDR1 is SGHAT and CDR2 FQNNGV. The CDR3 has 15 residues.

The CDR3 coding sequence is TGTGCCAGTAGTGCCGGTGTCGGGGGGACAGGCTTGACTGAAGCTTTCTTT. Translated: CASSAGVGGTGLTEAFF. J is TRBJ1-1 and V is TRBV19, with 8 bases matching TRBD1. The CDR3 spans 17 residues. Germline-derived CDR1 and CDR2 are LNHDA and SQIVND (reference sequence). J gave up 5 bases and V 5 bases, and 16 bases lay outside the gene matches. Using reference TRBV19 and TRBJ1-1 for the parts outside the CDR3, the full variable domain is DGGITQSPKYLFRKEGQNVTLSCEQNLNHDAMYWYRQDPGQGLRLIYYSQIVNDFQKGDIAEGYSVSREKKESFPLTVTSAQKNPTAFYLCASSAGVGGTGLTEAFFGQGTRLTVV.

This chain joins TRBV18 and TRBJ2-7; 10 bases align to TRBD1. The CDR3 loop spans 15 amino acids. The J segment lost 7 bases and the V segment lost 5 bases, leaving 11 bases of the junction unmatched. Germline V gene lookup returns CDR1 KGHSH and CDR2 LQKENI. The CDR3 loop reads CASSDPDRGLLEQYF. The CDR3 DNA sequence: TGTGCCAGCTCAGACCCAGACAGGGGGCTCTTGGAGCAGTACTTC.

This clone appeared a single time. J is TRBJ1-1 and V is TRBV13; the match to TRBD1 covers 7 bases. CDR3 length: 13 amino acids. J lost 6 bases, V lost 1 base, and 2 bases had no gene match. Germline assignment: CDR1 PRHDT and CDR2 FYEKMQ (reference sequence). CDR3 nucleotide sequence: TGTGCCAGCAGCTTAGCCCAGGGGGCTGAAGCTTTCTTT. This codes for CASSLAQGAEAFF.

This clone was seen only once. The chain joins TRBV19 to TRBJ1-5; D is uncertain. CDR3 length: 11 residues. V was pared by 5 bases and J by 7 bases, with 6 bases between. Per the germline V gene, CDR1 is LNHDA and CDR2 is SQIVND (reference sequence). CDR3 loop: CASSSGQPQHF. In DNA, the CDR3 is TGTGCCAGTAGTTCGGGCCAGCCCCAGCATTTT.

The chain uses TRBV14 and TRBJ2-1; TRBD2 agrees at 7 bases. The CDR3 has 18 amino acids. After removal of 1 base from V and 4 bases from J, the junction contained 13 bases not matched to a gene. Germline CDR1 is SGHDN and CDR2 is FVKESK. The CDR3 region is CASSQGGETSKFYNEQFF. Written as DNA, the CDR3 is TGTGCCAGCAGCCAAGGGGGAGAGACTAGCAAGTTTTACAATGAGCAGTTCTTC.

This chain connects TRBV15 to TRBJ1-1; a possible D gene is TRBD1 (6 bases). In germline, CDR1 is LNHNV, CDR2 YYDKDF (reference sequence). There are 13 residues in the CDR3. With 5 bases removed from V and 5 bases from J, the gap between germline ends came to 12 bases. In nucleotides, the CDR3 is TGTGCCACCAGCCTTACAAGGGGGACTGAAGCTTTCTTT. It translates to CATSLTRGTEAFF.

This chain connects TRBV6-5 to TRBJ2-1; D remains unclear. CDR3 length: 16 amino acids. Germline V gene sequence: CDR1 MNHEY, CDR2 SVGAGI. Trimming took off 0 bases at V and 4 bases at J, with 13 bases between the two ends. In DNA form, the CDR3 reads TGTGCCAGCAGTTACTCGACCGGAGAGATTTACAATGAGCAGTTCTTC. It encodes CASSYSTGEIYNEQFF.

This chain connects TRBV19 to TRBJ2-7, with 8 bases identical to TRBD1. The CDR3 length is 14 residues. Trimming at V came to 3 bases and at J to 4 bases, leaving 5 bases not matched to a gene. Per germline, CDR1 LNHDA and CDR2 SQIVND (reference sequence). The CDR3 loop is CASSIQGAVYEQYF. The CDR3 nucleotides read TGTGCCAGTAGTATCCAGGGGGCGGTTTACGAGCAGTACTTC. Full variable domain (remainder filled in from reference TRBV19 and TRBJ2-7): DGGITQSPKYLFRKEGQNVTLSCEQNLNHDAMYWYRQDPGQGLRLIYYSQIVNDFQKGDIAEGYSVSREKKESFPLTVTSAQKNPTAFYLCASSIQGAVYEQYFGPGTRLTVT.

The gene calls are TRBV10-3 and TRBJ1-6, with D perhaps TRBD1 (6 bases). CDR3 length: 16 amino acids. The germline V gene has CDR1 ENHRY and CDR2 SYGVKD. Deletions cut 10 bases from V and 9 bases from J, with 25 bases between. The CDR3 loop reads CATRLGGSALGSPLHF. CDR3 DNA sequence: TGTGCCACCCGGCTCGGGGGCAGCGCCCTGGGTTCACCCCTCCACTTT.

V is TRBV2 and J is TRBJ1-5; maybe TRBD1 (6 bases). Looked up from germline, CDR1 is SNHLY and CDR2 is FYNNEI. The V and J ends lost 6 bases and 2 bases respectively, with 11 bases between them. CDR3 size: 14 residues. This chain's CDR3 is CASSTRQGNQPQHF. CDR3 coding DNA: TGTGCCAGCAGCACCCGACAGGGCAATCAGCCCCAGCATTTT.

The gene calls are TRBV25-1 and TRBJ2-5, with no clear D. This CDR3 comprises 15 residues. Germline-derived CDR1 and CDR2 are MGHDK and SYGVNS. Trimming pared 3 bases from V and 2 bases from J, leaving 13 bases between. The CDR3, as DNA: TGTGCCAGCAGTGACGTTAGGGTCAAGCAAGAGACCCAGTACTTC. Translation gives CASSDVRVKQETQYF.

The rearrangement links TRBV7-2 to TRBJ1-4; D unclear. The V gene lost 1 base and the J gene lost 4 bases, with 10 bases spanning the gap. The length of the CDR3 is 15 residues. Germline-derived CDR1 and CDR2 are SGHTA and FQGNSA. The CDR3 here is CASSLGLYFNEKLFF. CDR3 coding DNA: TGTGCCAGCAGCTTAGGGTTATACTTTAATGAAAAACTGTTTTTT.

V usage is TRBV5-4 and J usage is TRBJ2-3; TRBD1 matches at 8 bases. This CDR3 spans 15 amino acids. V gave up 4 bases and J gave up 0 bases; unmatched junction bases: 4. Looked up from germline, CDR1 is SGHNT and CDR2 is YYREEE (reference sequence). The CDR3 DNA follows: TGTGCCAGCAGCCCAGGGGGCGCGAGCACAGATACGCAGTATTTT. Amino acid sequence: CASSPGGASTDTQYF.

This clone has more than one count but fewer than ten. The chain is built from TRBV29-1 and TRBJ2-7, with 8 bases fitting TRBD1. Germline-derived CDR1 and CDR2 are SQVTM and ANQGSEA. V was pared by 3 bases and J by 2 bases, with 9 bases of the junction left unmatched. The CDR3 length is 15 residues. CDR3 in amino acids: CSVEGLQGGTYEQYF. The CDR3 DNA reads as TGCAGCGTTGAGGGTTTACAGGGGGGTACCTACGAGCAGTACTTC.

The CDR3, as DNA: TGTGCCAGCAGCCAAGATCCTAGCGGGGGGTACAATGAGCAGTTCTTC. Amino acid sequence: CASSQDPSGGYNEQFF. The genes are TRBV4-2 and TRBJ2-1; 11 bases match TRBD2. The CDR3 is made up of 16 amino acids. Unmatched junction bases numbered 2, after V lost 0 bases and J lost 4 bases. In germline, CDR1 is LGHNA, CDR2 YNFKEQ.

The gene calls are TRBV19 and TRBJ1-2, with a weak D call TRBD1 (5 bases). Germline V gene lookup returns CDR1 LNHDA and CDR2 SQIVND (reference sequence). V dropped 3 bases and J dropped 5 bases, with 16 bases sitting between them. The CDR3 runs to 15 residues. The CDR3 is CASSISPTEGYGYTF. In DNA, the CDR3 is TGTGCCAGTAGTATCTCCCCGACAGAAGGATATGGCTACACCTTC.

CDR3 nucleotides: TGTGCCAGCAGTGACGAGGTAAACAATGAGCAGTTCTTC. The encoded protein is CASSDEVNNEQFF. V is TRBV6-4 and J is TRBJ2-1, with D uncertain. CDR3 size: 13 residues. Per germline, CDR1 MRHNA and CDR2 SNTAGT. Trimming pared 2 bases from V and 5 bases from J, leaving 7 bases between.

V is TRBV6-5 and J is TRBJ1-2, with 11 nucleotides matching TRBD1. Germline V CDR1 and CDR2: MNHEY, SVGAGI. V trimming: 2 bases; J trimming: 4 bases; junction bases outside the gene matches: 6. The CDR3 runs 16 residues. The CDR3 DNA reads TGTGCCAGCAGTTACCTCAGGACAGGGGGCAGCTATGGCTACACCTTC. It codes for CASSYLRTGGSYGYTF.

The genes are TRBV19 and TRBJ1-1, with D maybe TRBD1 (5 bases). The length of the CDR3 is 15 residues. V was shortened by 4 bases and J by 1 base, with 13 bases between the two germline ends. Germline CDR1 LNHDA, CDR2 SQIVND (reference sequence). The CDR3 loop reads CASSTLRGGNTEAFF. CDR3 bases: TGTGCCAGTAGTACTCTCCGTGGGGGGAACACTGAAGCTTTCTTT.

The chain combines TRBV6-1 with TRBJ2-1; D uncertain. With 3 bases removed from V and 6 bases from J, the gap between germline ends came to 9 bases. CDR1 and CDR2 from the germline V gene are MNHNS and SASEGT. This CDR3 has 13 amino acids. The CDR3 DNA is TGTGCCAGCAGTGATTGGCCCTTCAATGAGCAGTTCTTC. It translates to CASSDWPFNEQFF.

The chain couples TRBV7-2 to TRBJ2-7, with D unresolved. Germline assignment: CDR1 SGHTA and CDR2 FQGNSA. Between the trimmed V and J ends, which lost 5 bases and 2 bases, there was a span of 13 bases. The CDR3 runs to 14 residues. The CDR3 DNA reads TGTGCCAGCAGCACGGGCCTGGTCCCCTACGAGCAGTACTTC. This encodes CASSTGLVPYEQYF.

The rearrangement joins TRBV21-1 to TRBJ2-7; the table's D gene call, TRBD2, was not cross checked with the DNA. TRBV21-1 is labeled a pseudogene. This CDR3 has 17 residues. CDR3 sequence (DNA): TGTGCCAGCAGCAAACTCCGGGAACCGAGCAATTCCTACGAGCAGTACTTC. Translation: CASSKLREPSNSYEQYF.

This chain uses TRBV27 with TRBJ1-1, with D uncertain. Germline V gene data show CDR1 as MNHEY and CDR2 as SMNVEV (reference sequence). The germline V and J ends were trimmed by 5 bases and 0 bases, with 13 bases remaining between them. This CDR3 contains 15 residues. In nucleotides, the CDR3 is TGTGCCAGCAGTGCGGACGGCACTATGAACACTGAAGCTTTCTTT. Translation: CASSADGTMNTEAFF.